Detailed here is one T cell receptor beta chain. This specimen belongs to a study of cytomegalovirus exposure and HLA in healthy donors. CDR1 and CDR2 from the germline V gene are LGHNA and YNFKEQ. The ends were cut back, 0 bases at V and 2 bases at J, with 14 bases in the middle. This CDR3 has 18 amino acids. PCR was performed using 60 Vbeta and 13 Jbeta primers. Assay used: immunoSEQ multiplex PCR; TCRdb lists only in-frame clones, some missing. Of approximately 300,000 clones listed, 84% are singletons. The chain is built from TRBV4-2 and TRBJ1-6, with D perhaps matching TRBD1 (5 bases). The material sequenced was PBMCs. This receptor was identified in a woman aged 40 to 49 in good health and CMV-seropositive. The CDR3: CASSQDFRPGAYNSPLHF. In DNA, the CDR3 is TGTGCCAGCAGCCAAGATTTTAGGCCGGGGGCCTATAATTCACCCCTCCACTTT.